These 32 T cell receptor beta chains came from one sample sequenced in a study of T cells after yellow fever vaccination. In TCRdb, the 5' RACE reads were re-called with MiXCR into one record per CDR3 protein. The table records around 500,000 distinct CDR3 sequences, roughly a fifth of them present only once. The material was PBMCs, obtained approximately 22 days after the first yellow fever vaccination. Receptor source: a man aged 18 to 35 who received the YFV17D yellow fever vaccine.

This clonotype has more than one count but fewer than ten. The chain is built from TRBV20-1 and TRBJ2-3; D might be TRBD1 (6 bases). Germline V gene sequence: CDR1 DFQATT, CDR2 SNEGSKA (reference sequence). The CDR3 extends over 13 amino acids. Trimming pared 6 bases from V and 4 bases from J, leaving 14 bases between. This CDR3 is CSAQGTQSDTQYF. The DNA for the CDR3 is TGCAGTGCACAAGGGACACAGTCAGATACGCAGTATTTT.

This chain joins TRBV24-1 and TRBJ1-2; 9 bases line up with TRBD1. The CDR3 is 16 amino acids. Germline V gene data show CDR1 as KGHDR and CDR2 as SFDVKD. V lost 4 bases to trimming and J lost 4 bases; unmatched junction nucleotides: 9. CDR3 residues: CATSDPRGQGFYGYTF. The CDR3 DNA is TGTGCCACCAGTGACCCTCGGGGACAGGGTTTCTATGGCTACACCTTC.

This clonotype was seen more than once but under ten times. This chain uses TRBV5-1 with TRBJ2-7; weak D call: TRBD1 (6 bases). Trimming cost V 0 bases and J 1 base, with 11 bases left between them. This CDR3 comprises 15 residues. From germline, CDR1 is SGHRS and CDR2 YFSETQ. DNA of the CDR3: TGCGCCAGCAGCTTGGGCGGACAGATTTCCTACGAGCAGTACGTC. It encodes CASSLGGQISYEQYV.

This clonotype has a handful of counts. The chain has TRBV2 and TRBJ1-1, with D tentatively TRBD1 (6 bases). With 5 bases removed from V and 7 bases from J, the gap between germline ends came to 17 bases. This CDR3 region has 14 residues. The germline V gene has CDR1 SNHLY and CDR2 FYNNEI. CDR3 coding DNA: TGTGCCAGCAGTCCGACAGGAGGGGGGAGTGAAGCTTTCTTT. Its translation: CASSPTGGGSEAFF. Combining the CDR3 with reference TRBV2 and TRBJ1-1 gives the whole variable domain EPEVTQTPSHQVTQMGQEVILRCVPISNHLYFYWYRQILGQKVEFLVSFYNNEISEKSEIFDDQFSVERPDGSNFTLKIRSTKLEDSAMYFCASSPTGGGSEAFFGQGTRLTVV.

This clonotype was seen more than once but under ten times. The rearrangement links TRBV11-1 to TRBJ2-4; 13 bases agree with TRBD2. This CDR3 is built from 17 residues. Germline CDR1 is SGHAT and CDR2 is FQDESV (reference sequence). Trimming at V came to 5 bases and at J to 3 bases, leaving 7 bases not matched to a gene. This CDR3 is CASSDRLAGGNKNIQYF. CDR3 DNA sequence: TGTGCCAGCAGCGACCGACTAGCGGGGGGCAACAAAAACATTCAGTACTTC.

This clonotype was counted between two and nine times. J is TRBJ1-1 and V is TRBV6-1; no firm D call. This CDR3 contains 16 residues. CDR1 is MNHNS, CDR2 SASEGT, per germline. Trimming removed 6 bases at V and 2 bases at J, with 19 bases between. This CDR3 reads CASSLGPQSSNTEAFF. The CDR3 nucleotides read TGTGCCAGCAGCCTAGGTCCCCAAAGTAGTAACACTGAAGCTTTCTTT.

V usage is TRBV7-6 and J usage is TRBJ1-1, with 7 nucleotides matching TRBD1. The CDR3 length is 16 residues. The ends lost 4 bases at V and 2 bases at J; junction bases unmatched: 10. Germline V gives CDR1 SGHVS, CDR2 FNYEAQ. This CDR3 is CASSSRGTEINTEAFF. CDR3 in DNA: TGTGCCAGCAGCTCCCGAGGGACAGAGATAAACACTGAAGCTTTCTTT.

This chain links TRBV10-3 with TRBJ1-5, with 12 bases that match TRBD1. Germline-derived CDR1 and CDR2 are ENHRY and SYGVKD. The V gene end was trimmed by 4 bases and the J gene end by 6 bases; junction bases not matched to a gene: 10. The CDR3 has 17 amino acids. CDR3 in DNA: TGTGCCATCAGTGGCTATAACGGGACAGGGGGCTCTCAGCCCCAGCATTTT. Its protein product is CAISGYNGTGGSQPQHF.

The chain combines TRBV20-1 with TRBJ2-7; possibly TRBD2 for D (5 bases). V lost 4 bases to trimming and J lost 7 bases, with 20 bases between them. The CDR3 spans 14 residues. Per the germline V gene, CDR1 is DFQATT and CDR2 is SNEGSKA (reference sequence). CDR3 DNA: TGCAGTGCTAAGACCGGGTTAGCGATCCGGGAGCAGTACTTC. This encodes CSAKTGLAIREQYF.

The chain uses TRBV12-3 or TRBV12-4 and TRBJ2-2, with TRBD1 matching 8 bases. CDR3 size: 16 residues. Trimming took 6 bases from V and 3 from J; bases not matched to a gene: 9. This chain's CDR3 is CASRSIDRGYTGELFF. As DNA, the CDR3 is TGTGCCAGCAGATCAATCGACAGGGGATACACCGGGGAGCTGTTTTTT.

This clonotype has at least ten counts. The chain carries TRBV5-6 and TRBJ2-3, with D unclear. This CDR3 has 15 residues. The germline CDR1 and CDR2 sequences are SGHDT and YYEEEE. V gave up 0 bases and J gave up 0 bases, with 8 bases separating them. Here the CDR3 reads CASSLGRTSTDTQYF. As DNA, the CDR3 is TGTGCCAGCAGCTTGGGCCGAACTAGCACAGATACGCAGTATTTT.

This rearrangement joins TRBV4-3 to TRBJ1-6; 8 nucleotides match TRBD1. This CDR3 has 17 residues. The germline gives CDR1 LGHNA, CDR2 YSLEER. With 3 bases clipped from V and 8 bases from J, the junction kept 12 bases outside the gene matches. The CDR3 is CASSQTTGTGLYSPLHF. The CDR3 DNA reads TGCGCCAGCAGCCAGACGACGGGGACAGGCCTCTATTCACCCCTCCACTTT.

The gene calls are TRBV20-1 and TRBJ2-1; D gene unclear. This CDR3 spans 13 amino acids. Trimming shortened V by 2 bases and J by 4 bases, and 9 bases separated the two germline ends. Germline V gene sequence: CDR1 DFQATT, CDR2 SNEGSKA (reference sequence). The CDR3 nucleotides read TGCAGTGCTAGATTGTCCGGATACAATGAGCAGTTCTTC. It encodes CSARLSGYNEQFF.

This chain joins TRBV5-4 and TRBJ1-2; D uncertain. Germline V gives CDR1 SGHNT, CDR2 YYREEE (reference sequence). The length of the CDR3 is 14 residues. V lost 2 bases to trimming and J lost 2 bases, with 10 bases between them. In DNA form, the CDR3 reads TGTGCCAGCAGCTTTGAGAACAGCAACTATGGCTACACCTTC. Translated, it gives CASSFENSNYGYTF.

This clonotype has at least ten counts. CDR3 DNA sequence: TGTGCCAGCAGTCCCTCGGGGGGGGCTAATGAAAAACTGTTTTTT. Its translation is CASSPSGGANEKLFF. The V call is TRBV6-5, the J call TRBJ1-4, with D possibly being TRBD1 (5 bases). V was pared by 5 bases and J by 3 bases, with 13 bases between. The CDR3 runs 15 residues. In germline, CDR1 is MNHEY, CDR2 SVGAGI.

This clonotype has just a few counts. The gene calls are TRBV14 and TRBJ2-7; D is undetermined. The CDR3 has 16 residues. The germline V gene has CDR1 SGHDN and CDR2 FVKESK. V was cut by 6 bases and J by 1 base, with 19 bases left in between. In DNA form, the CDR3 reads TGTGCCAGCAGTTCCTTAGAGAGGCCAACGTCCTACGAGCAGTACTTC. Translation gives CASSSLERPTSYEQYF.

J is TRBJ1-5 and V is TRBV10-2, with D tentatively TRBD1 (6 bases). Germline-derived CDR1 and CDR2 are WSHSY and SAAADI. V was cut by 6 bases and J by 1 base, with 13 bases left in between. The CDR3 sequence is 15 residues long. The CDR3 DNA sequence: TGCGCCAGCAGAGGGGGGGCTGGGAGCAATCAGCCCCAGCATTTT. Its protein is CASRGGAGSNQPQHF.

This clonotype was counted only a few times. The chain joins TRBV27 to TRBJ1-1; D remains unclear. Trimming took off 3 bases at V and 6 bases at J, with 11 bases between the two ends. Germline assignment: CDR1 MNHEY and CDR2 SMNVEV (reference sequence). This CDR3 is 13 amino acids long. The CDR3 DNA is TGTGCCAGCAGTTTTCGGGGATACTCTGAAGCTTTCTTT. It encodes CASSFRGYSEAFF.

The V call is TRBV5-1, the J call TRBJ1-1; D might be TRBD1 (5 bases). This CDR3 is 15 amino acids long. CDR1 is SGHRS, CDR2 YFSETQ, per germline. V was clipped by 2 bases and J by 1 base, with 12 bases between them. CDR3 protein: CASSFPGRQNTEAFF. The DNA of the CDR3 is TGCGCCAGCAGCTTCCCGGGACGGCAGAACACTGAAGCTTTCTTT.

This CDR3 is CAWGDGQNTEAFF. The CDR3 nucleotides read TGTGCCTGGGGAGACGGACAGAACACTGAAGCTTTCTTT. J is TRBJ1-1 and V is TRBV30; perhaps TRBD1 as D (5 bases). Germline CDR1 is GTSNPN and CDR2 is SVGIG (reference sequence). The CDR3 extends over 13 amino acids. Trimming shortened V by 5 bases and J by 1 base, and 11 bases separated the two germline ends.

The gene calls are TRBV5-1 and TRBJ2-7; D perhaps matches TRBD2 (5 bases). Between the trimmed V and J ends, which lost 4 bases and 4 bases, there was a span of 12 bases. Germline V gene lookup returns CDR1 SGHRS and CDR2 YFSETQ. The CDR3 has 13 amino acids. CDR3 region: CASSAGVGYEQYF. In DNA form, the CDR3 reads TGCGCCAGCAGCGCCGGGGTTGGGTACGAGCAGTACTTC.

This clonotype has a handful of counts. The chain links TRBV12-3 or TRBV12-4 to TRBJ2-5, with D unclear. The V and J ends lost 5 bases and 7 bases respectively, with 14 bases between them. The CDR3 length is 13 residues. CDR3 nucleotides: TGTGCCAGCAGTCTCCGTCCCTTCGGGACCCAGTACTTC. This codes for CASSLRPFGTQYF.

The chain employs TRBV18 and TRBJ2-2; possibly TRBD2 for D (5 bases). This CDR3 has 15 residues. Germline lookup yields CDR1 KGHSH and CDR2 LQKENI. V lost 0 bases and J 6 bases, leaving 11 bases between the germline ends. The CDR3 DNA follows: TGTGCCAGCTCACCACCGAGTAAGGAGGCCGGGGAGCTGTTTTTT. Protein sequence: CASSPPSKEAGELFF. Supplemented by reference TRBV18 and TRBJ2-2, the full variable domain reads NAGVMQNPRHLVRRRGQEARLRCSPMKGHSHVYWYRQLPEEGLKFMVYLQKENIIDESGMPKERFSAEFPKEGPSILRIQQVVRGDSAAYFCASSPPSKEAGELFFGEGSRLTVL.

The CDR3, as DNA: TGTGCCAGCATCCGAGCCACGAGATATGCGCCAGATACGCAGTATTTT. It specifies CASIRATRYAPDTQYF. This chain links TRBV7-9 with TRBJ2-3; D uncertain. Germline loops: CDR1 SEHNR, CDR2 FQNEAQ (reference sequence). Trimming pared 7 bases from V and 4 bases from J, leaving 21 bases between. The CDR3 sequence is 16 residues long.

V usage is TRBV5-1 and J usage is TRBJ2-5; D might be TRBD2 (5 bases). CDR1 is SGHRS and CDR2 is YFSETQ in the germline V gene. Trimming cost V 4 bases and J 2 bases, with 12 bases left between them. This CDR3 is built from 14 residues. CDR3 sequence: CASSRSGLQETQYF. In nucleotides, the CDR3 is TGCGCCAGCAGCCGATCTGGACTGCAAGAGACCCAGTACTTC.

This chain joins TRBV7-9 and TRBJ1-2; TRBD1 is a possible D gene (6 bases). This CDR3 comprises 13 residues. CDR1 and CDR2 (germline): SEHNR, FQNEAQ (reference sequence). Trimming left V 6 bases short and J 3 bases short, with 11 bases between. The DNA for the CDR3 is TGTGCCAGCAGGGGGGACATGGACTATGGCTACACCTTC. Amino acid sequence: CASRGDMDYGYTF.

The chain combines TRBV4-3 with TRBJ2-5; 13 positions match TRBD2. Germline-derived CDR1 and CDR2 are LGHNA and YSLEER. With 0 bases clipped from V and 1 base from J, the junction kept 2 bases outside the gene matches. The CDR3 extends over 17 amino acids. The CDR3 reads CASSQEGTSGAQETQYF. The CDR3 nucleotides read TGCGCCAGCAGCCAAGAAGGGACTAGCGGGGCCCAAGAGACCCAGTACTTC.

This clonotype showed up just once. The chain carries TRBV15 and TRBJ2-5; D is tentatively TRBD1 or TRBD2 (6 bases each). CDR3 length equals 14 residues. The germline gives CDR1 LNHNV, CDR2 YYDKDF (reference sequence). V was cut by 1 base and J by 4 bases, with 10 bases left in between. This CDR3 is CATSRGGAGETQYF. CDR3 coding DNA: TGTGCCACCAGCAGAGGGGGGGCAGGAGAGACCCAGTACTTC.

The rearrangement joins TRBV5-1 to TRBJ2-1; 11 positions agree with TRBD2. In germline, CDR1 is SGHRS, CDR2 YFSETQ. Trimming at V came to 4 bases and at J to 2 bases, leaving 5 bases not matched to a gene. This CDR3 contains 16 residues. CDR3: CASSLLAGGTYNEQFF. The CDR3 bases are TGCGCCAGCAGCCTGCTAGCGGGGGGAACCTACAATGAGCAGTTCTTC. The full variable domain, rest sourced from reference TRBV5-1 and TRBJ2-1, is KAGVTQTPRYLIKTRGQQVTLSCSPISGHRSVSWYQQTPGQGLQFLFEYFSETQRNKGNFPGRFSGRQFSNSRSEMNVSTLELGDSALYLCASSLLAGGTYNEQFFGPGTRLTVL.

The V and J genes are TRBV20-1 and TRBJ2-1; D is unclear. Germline CDR1 DFQATT, CDR2 SNEGSKA (reference sequence). The V end lost 4 bases, the J end lost 0 bases, and 13 bases lay between the germline ends. This CDR3 has 15 residues. CDR3: CSATQPGSSYNEQFF. The CDR3 bases are TGCAGTGCTACTCAACCGGGTAGCTCCTACAATGAGCAGTTCTTC.

This clonotype was counted a few times. The chain uses TRBV14 and TRBJ1-2, with TRBD1 matching 8 bases. The ends lost 4 bases at V and 2 bases at J; junction bases unmatched: 3. CDR1 and CDR2 (germline): SGHDN, FVKESK. This CDR3 spans 14 amino acids. CDR3 sequence: CASSPTGANYGYTF. The CDR3 DNA reads as TGTGCCAGCAGCCCGACAGGGGCCAACTATGGCTACACCTTC.

This sequence joins TRBV20-1 and TRBJ1-5; maybe TRBD1 (5 bases). The CDR3 has 13 residues. Germline values: CDR1 DFQATT, CDR2 SNEGSKA (reference sequence). The CDR3 coding sequence is TGCTCCGGGGCGGGGGGGAGCAATCAGCCCCAGCATTTT. Its translation: CSGAGGSNQPQHF.